This TCR beta chain was identified during a study of monozygotic twins with cystic fibrosis (dated by TCRdb to the early 2020s). For the study in its entirety: Barcoded libraries were prepared with approximately 15 PCR cycles from three micrograms of fragmented DNA. To gauge how much genetics shapes V and J gene usage, the researchers compared TCR beta repertoires both within and across 16 monozygotic twin pairs who have cystic fibrosis. Ten female and six male twin pairs, aged about 2.0 to 40 years (median around 9 years) and mostly children and adolescents, were included in the cohort. On the day blood was drawn, the twins' weight-for-height and FEVPerc (FEV1 disease centile) were ranked against those of the roughly 970 cohort participants. Data for three of the twin pairs had previously been reported in another context.

The twin pairs came from the European Cystic Fibrosis Twin and Sibling Study Cohort, which recruited patients from 150 or so CF clinics across 14 European countries. Zygosity and CFTR genotype were verified in-house, with zygosity tested by multiplex PCR of nine short tandem repeat loci. Each twin gave a peripheral blood sample, and clinical parameters were documented on that same day of blood sampling. Phenol/chloroform extraction was used to isolate genomic DNA from peripheral blood cells, and the DNA was then kept in TE buffer at 4 degrees C. The CDR3 contains 12 residues, cysteine and phenylalanine counted. The kept DNA is CDR3 alone, 36 bases in frame from the first base. V is reduced by 4 bases and J by 1 base, leaving a spacing of 2 bases between them. CDR1 SGHNT and CDR2 YYREEE are derived from the germline V gene (reference sequence). In the case of this clone: No antigen is known for it. No clone much larger than this one lies a single base away; base qualities are absent.

Overall results and qualifications from the work: Simpson clonality tended to be low (median roughly 0.01), which suggests a naive-dominated repertoire, although clonality was higher in the most severely affected patients. The cohort was small, and no association was found between shared CDR3 numbers and age, concordance or disease severity. The greatest similarity to the co-twin was observed for V gene usage in 13 of 16 pairs and for J usage in 8 of 16 pairs, which suggested genetic constraints. Sharing of nucleotide-identical clonotypes was significantly greater within monozygotic CF twin pairs than between unrelated CF individuals (P = 0.000026, Mann-Whitney).

TCR beta CDR3 regions were amplified by multiplex PCR using the immunoSEQ immune profiling system, following the manufacturer's instructions. Sequencing was performed on an Illumina NextSeq system. Concerning the study's data processing: The immunoSEQ Analyzer platform handled processing of the sequence data, and clonality was calculated by taking the square root of Simpson's index of productive rearrangements. Similarity in V and J usage was quantified by Jensen-Shannon distance, and CDR3 generation probabilities were calculated with OLGA. Shared CDR3 sequences were searched against the immuneACCESS database (August 2020) and VDJdb (December 2020). The immuneACCESS repertoire file appears here via TCRdb, limited to in-frame rearrangements. These files lack a portion of the clones; in checked studies, under half of the deficit traces to unresolved V genes, and the cause of the others is not known. Clonal size and the V and J genes are those of that table, whereas D and trimming came from the DNA. In this sample the table shows 20,000 or so clones, about 97% of which occur a single time. The ten top clones hold roughly 1.8% of the sample.

Material for sequencing was blood. The chain is assembled from TRBV5-4 and TRBJ2-2; there is no confident call for the D gene. The clonotype was recovered from a woman in her twenties or thirties with cystic fibrosis. The CDR3 amino acid sequence is: CASSENTGELFF. The DNA sequence is TGTGCCAGCAGCGAGAACACCGGGGAGCTGTTTTTT.